This TCR beta chain is from a study of cytomegalovirus exposure and HLA in healthy donors. Study as a whole: Unique TCRs from HLA-typed donors, approximately 80 million of them, were held in an early data release.

Study results and limitations: In vitro data verified a few CMV-associated chains as specific for CMV antigens.

The PCR was carried out with 60 Vbeta primers and 13 Jbeta primers. Profiled with immunoSEQ multiplex PCR; TCRdb holds only in-frame clones, not every one. The table includes 55,000 to 70,000 clones, 74% detected once. The V segment lost 6 bases and the J segment 2 bases; nucleotides outside the gene matches: 5. Per the germline V gene, CDR1 is SNHLY and CDR2 is FYNNEI. This CDR3 contains 15 residues. Remarks on this clone: Its target is unknown.

Material: PBMCs. The chain carries TRBV2 and TRBJ1-4; the match to TRBD1 covers 8 bases. The sequence came from a woman aged 60-70 years in good health and CMV-seropositive. The DNA of the CDR3 is TGTGCCAGCAGCCCGGACAGGGTTACTAATGAAAAACTGTTTTTT. It specifies CASSPDRVTNEKLFF.